This T cell receptor (beta chain) was identified in a study of shared clonotypes between healthy human individuals. With regard to this clone: Its antigen is currently unknown.

TCRdb keeps only in-frame clones here, not all; method: immunoSEQ multiplex PCR. Of 2 million to 2.5 million clones in the sample, roughly 92% were seen once. V was clipped by 6 bases and J by 0 bases, with 10 bases between them. Looked up from germline, CDR1 is MRHNA and CDR2 is SNTAGT. This CDR3 contains 14 residues. Points from the study as a whole: Few donors limited the genetic and exposure-history diversity represented.

The clonotype comes from a man aged 18 to 30 in good health. Some clones in this sample may be carry-over from other donors' samples. Sequences were obtained from naive CD4+ T cells from PBMCs. Subset denoted: CD45RA+ positively selected. The chain employs TRBV6-4 and TRBJ2-3; no reliable D call. CDR3 nucleotides: TGTGCCAGCAGGAGCTCCCCTAGCACAGATACGCAGTATTTT. This gives the protein CASRSSPSTDTQYF.